A single sample is the source of the 16 T cell receptor beta chains below, sequenced in a study of blood T cells in healthy people across ages. For the second PCR, which ran for about 6 to 11 cycles, a sample-barcoded 5' primer and a J-beta primer mix were used. TCRdb reprocessed the 5' RACE reads via MiXCR and lists one record per CDR3 protein. Of around 900,000 distinct CDR3 sequences in the sample, 25% to 35% were seen once. The sequenced material came from blood. Every receptor here comes from a woman at least 80 years old in good health.

This clonotype turned up a few times. The J gene is TRBJ1-4, the V gene TRBV6-5; the match to TRBD1 covers 8 bases. The V gene end was trimmed by 5 bases and the J gene end by 7 bases; junction bases not matched to a gene: 6. The CDR3 is 14 residues long. Germline CDR1 reads MNHEY; CDR2 reads SVGAGI. The CDR3 nucleotides read TGTGCCAGCAGTCCGGACAGGGTAGCTGAAAAACTGTTTTTT. Encoded protein: CASSPDRVAEKLFF.

This clonotype was observed a few times. J is TRBJ1-1 and V is TRBV7-9; perhaps TRBD1 as D (5 bases). Germline values: CDR1 SEHNR, CDR2 FQNEAQ (reference sequence). This CDR3 has 15 amino acids. V was clipped by 5 bases and J by 1 base, with 14 bases between them. The CDR3 protein is CASSPDTGGNTEAFF. The CDR3 bases are TGTGCCAGCAGCCCCGACACGGGGGGGAACACTGAAGCTTTCTTT.

Of note for this clonotype: A much larger clone lies one base from this, so it may be a read error. The chain couples TRBV5-1 to TRBJ2-7; D is possibly TRBD2 (6 bases). Judging by the DNA end, TRBJ2-5 fits better; the J call may be wrong. CDR1 is SGHRS and CDR2 is YFSETQ in the germline V gene. CDR3 size: 16 residues. The CDR3 nucleotides are TGCGCCGGCAGCTTGGAGTTAGGAGGAGGGCGGAAGACCCAGTACTTC. Translated: CAGSLELGGGRKTQYF.

The chain uses TRBV7-9 and TRBJ2-5, with TRBD2 matching over 8 bases. Losses at the gene ends were 2 bases for V and 11 bases for J; bases not matched to a gene: 4. Germline CDR1 reads SEHNR; CDR2 reads FQNEAQ (reference sequence). This CDR3 comprises 12 residues. DNA for the CDR3: TGTGCCAGCAGCTTAAGCGGGAGTCAACAGTACTTC. Translation gives CASSLSGSQQYF.

This clonotype was seen only a few times. V and J are TRBV27 and TRBJ1-1; 8 bases align to TRBD1. Germline V CDR1 and CDR2: MNHEY, SMNVEV (reference sequence). Trimming at V came to 2 bases and at J to 11 bases, leaving 10 bases not matched to a gene. The CDR3 spans 14 residues. The CDR3 protein is CASSLDRGPYPAFF. The CDR3 nucleotides are TGTGCCAGCAGTTTAGACAGGGGCCCGTACCCGGCTTTCTTT.

As to this clonotype: This may stem from a read error, because a much larger clone lies one nucleotide away. This sequence joins TRBV27 and TRBJ1-2; D not resolved. This CDR3 contains 18 residues. The germline V gene has CDR1 MNHEY and CDR2 SMNVEV (reference sequence). This chain's CDR3 is CASSLSSNLRGPNFGYTF. In DNA, the CDR3 is TGTGCCAGCAGTTTATCGTCTAACCTGCGCGGGCCTAACTTTGGCTACACCTTC.

In regard to this clonotype: This sequence may be a read error, since a much larger clone differs from it by one base. V and J are TRBV12-3 or TRBV12-4 and TRBJ2-3; TRBD2 matches at 8 bases. The CDR3 consists of 13 residues. The CDR3 loop is CASVGGVADAQYF. The CDR3 DNA sequence: TGTGCCAGCGTCGGGGGGGTGGCAGATGCGCAGTATTTT.

This clonotype was counted only a few times. The chain couples TRBV6-2 or TRBV6-3 to TRBJ2-7; maybe TRBD1 (5 bases). The CDR3 contains 17 residues. CDR1 and CDR2 (germline): MNHEY, SVGEGT. Between the trimmed V and J ends, which lost 0 bases and 3 bases, there was a span of 18 bases. The CDR3 spells CASSYSTLTGAIYEQYF. The CDR3 coding sequence is TGTGCCAGCAGTTACTCGACTCTAACAGGAGCCATCTACGAGCAGTACTTC.

This clonotype was seen repeatedly, ten times or more. This sequence joins TRBV10-3 and TRBJ1-5; no clear D. The CDR3 is 12 residues long. Trimming cost V 2 bases and J 6 bases, with 5 bases left between them. Per germline, CDR1 ENHRY and CDR2 SYGVKD. The CDR3 bases are TGTGCCATCAGTGAGGGAGGTCAGCCCCAGCATTTT. Encoded protein: CAISEGGQPQHF.

This clonotype was picked up many times. The rearrangement links TRBV9 to TRBJ1-1; D possibly corresponds to TRBD1 (6 bases). Germline V lookup: CDR1 SGDLS, CDR2 YYNGEE. The V end was cut by 3 bases, the J end by 3 bases, with 12 bases between. This CDR3 comprises 14 residues. The CDR3 sequence: CASSARGGDTEAFF. In nucleotides, the CDR3 is TGTGCCAGCAGCGCGAGGGGGGGTGACACTGAAGCTTTCTTT.

A few counts support this clonotype. This chain connects TRBV20-1 to TRBJ1-1, with D possibly being TRBD1 (5 bases). This CDR3 contains 13 residues. The germline V and J ends were trimmed by 1 base and 8 bases, with 14 bases remaining between them. Per germline, CDR1 DFQATT and CDR2 SNEGSKA (reference sequence). The CDR3 sequence: CSARVPGTSEAFF. CDR3 nucleotide sequence: TGCAGTGCTAGAGTGCCAGGGACGTCGGAAGCTTTCTTT.

In its sample, this clonotype was seen once. This chain connects TRBV10-3 to TRBJ2-5, with 7 bases aligning to TRBD1. CDR1 and CDR2 (germline): ENHRY, SYGVKD. The CDR3 runs to 15 residues. Trimming removed 10 bases from V and 0 bases from J; junction bases left unmatched: 11. CDR3 sequence reads: CATELGQPYQETQYF. The CDR3 nucleotides are TGTGCCACGGAGTTGGGACAGCCGTACCAAGAGACCCAGTACTTC.

This clonotype appeared many times. V usage is TRBV3-1 and J usage is TRBJ2-7, with TRBD1 as a possible D gene (5 bases). The CDR3 runs 17 residues. Per the germline V gene, CDR1 is LGHDT and CDR2 is YNNKEL (reference sequence). The V end was cut by 4 bases, the J end by 0 bases, with 19 bases between. CDR3 amino acids: CASSPLRGSSISYEQYF. DNA for the CDR3: TGTGCCAGCAGCCCTTTAAGGGGAAGTTCCATCTCCTACGAGCAGTACTTC.

This clonotype was found many times. V and J are TRBV28 and TRBJ2-1, with D uncertain. The CDR3 consists of 14 residues. Germline loops: CDR1 MDHEN, CDR2 SYDVKM. The ends were cut back, 4 bases at V and 4 bases at J, with 11 bases in the middle. CDR3 region: CASSSGAPYNEQFF. CDR3 nucleotides: TGTGCCAGCAGTTCCGGTGCCCCATACAATGAGCAGTTCTTC.

Turning to this clonotype: A read error is possible here, since a much larger clone lies one base away. The rearrangement uses TRBV12-3 or TRBV12-4 and TRBJ2-6; possibly TRBD1 for D (5 bases). The CDR3 has 15 residues. The CDR3 protein is CASSPWVSGANVLIF. CDR3 bases: TGTGCCAGCAGTCCGTGGGTCTCTGGGGCCAACGTCCTGATTTTC.

On this clonotype itself: Possible read error: a much larger clone is one base away. As DNA, the CDR3 is TGTGCCTGGAGTTTTGGACTGGGGGGCTGCACCTTC. Encoded protein: CAWSFGLGGCTF. The genes are TRBV30 and TRBJ1-2, with D perhaps matching TRBD1 (6 bases). Germline CDR1 and CDR2: GTSNPN and SVGIG (reference sequence). The CDR3 spans 12 residues.